This TCR beta chain was sequenced during a study of T cells in Graves' hyperthyroidism and ophthalmopathy. This clonotype was observed at least ten times. No antigen is known for it. Stable Graves' hyperthyroidism denoted no ophthalmopathy progression over 18 months. The study excluded patients with uncontrolled infection, other autoimmune disease, pregnancy or lactation. The CDR3 has 17 amino acids. The junction had 11 bases not matched to a gene; V was cut back by 3 bases and J by 1 base. CDR1 is SGHRS, CDR2 YFSETQ, per germline. Using RNA transcripts as the source, TCR beta CDR3 regions were amplified. HTBI primers were the set used in a first-round RT-PCR of the TCR CDR3. One entry per CDR3 protein results from TCRdb running MiXCR on the multiplex PCR reads. Of over 200,000 distinct CDR3 sequences listed, 15% to 20% are singletons. Study-wide results and caveats: Also found in blood were most expanded thyroid clonotypes above 0.001.

Specimen: blood. The source of this sequence is a man between 40 and 49 years old with Graves' hyperthyroidism. V gene TRBV5-1 combines with J gene TRBJ1-1; the match to TRBD1 covers 8 bases. In DNA, the CDR3 is TGCGCCAGCAGCTGGAGAGGGACAGGCAAGTGGAACACTGAAGCTTTCTTT. Amino acid sequence: CASSWRGTGKWNTEAFF.